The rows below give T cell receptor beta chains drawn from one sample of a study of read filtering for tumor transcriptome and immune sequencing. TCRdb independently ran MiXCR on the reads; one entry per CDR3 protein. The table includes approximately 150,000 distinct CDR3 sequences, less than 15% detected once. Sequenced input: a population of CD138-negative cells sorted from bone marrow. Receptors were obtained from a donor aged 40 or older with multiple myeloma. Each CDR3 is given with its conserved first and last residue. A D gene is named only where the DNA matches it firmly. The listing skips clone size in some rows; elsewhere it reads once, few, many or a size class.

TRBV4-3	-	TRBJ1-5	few	CASSPDSVREKQPQHF	TGCGCCAGCAGCCCAGACTCCGTAAGGGAGAAGCAGCCCCAGCATTTT
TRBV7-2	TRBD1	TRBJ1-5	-	CASSRTGSQPQHF	TGTGCCAGCAGCCGGACAGGTTCACAGCCCCAGCATTTT
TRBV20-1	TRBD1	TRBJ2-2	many	CSATDREEAGELFF	TGCAGTGCTACGGACAGGGAGGAGGCCGGGGAGCTGTTTTTT
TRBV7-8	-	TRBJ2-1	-	CACSADMAPYNEQFF	TGTGCCTGCAGCGCCGATATGGCACCCTACAATGAGCAGTTCTTC
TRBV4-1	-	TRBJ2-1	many	CASSLGGPGVSNEQFF	TGCGCCAGCAGCCTGGGGGGCCCAGGAGTATCAAATGAGCAGTTCTTC
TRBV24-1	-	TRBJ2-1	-	CATKREGGNEQFF	TGTGCCACCAAAAGGGAGGGGGGCAATGAGCAGTTCTTC
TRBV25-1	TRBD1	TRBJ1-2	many	CASSEPGTGLYGYTF	TGTGCCAGCAGTGAACCGGGGACAGGACTCTATGGCTACACCTTC
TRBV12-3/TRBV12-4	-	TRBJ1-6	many	CASERGDSPLHF	TGTGCCAGCGAGCGTGGTGATTCACCCCTCCACTTT
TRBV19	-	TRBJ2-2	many	CASSIEDSTGELFF	TGTGCCAGTAGTATAGAGGACAGCACCGGGGAGCTGTTTTTT
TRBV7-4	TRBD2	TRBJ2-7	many	CASSLSPGLAGPDGGEQYF	TGTGCCAGCAGCTTAAGTCCCGGCCTAGCGGGACCTGACGGGGGAGAGCAGTACTTC
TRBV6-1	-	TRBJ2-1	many	CASSEGGERQFF	TGTGCCAGCAGTGAAGGAGGAGAGAGGCAGTTCTTC
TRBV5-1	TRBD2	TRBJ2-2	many	CASSLLAGNGGELFF	TGCGCCAGCAGCTTGCTAGCGGGGAACGGCGGGGAGCTGTTTTTT
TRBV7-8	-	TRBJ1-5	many	CASSSPEGYSNQPQHF	TGTGCCAGCAGCTCCCCCGAGGGGTATAGCAATCAGCCCCAGCATTTT
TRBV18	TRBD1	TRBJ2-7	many	CASSPQRDSTSEQYF	TGTGCCAGCTCACCCCAGAGGGACAGCACTTCCGAGCAGTACTTC
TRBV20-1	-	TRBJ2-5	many	CSASGDQETQYF	TGCAGTGCTAGCGGCGACCAAGAGACCCAGTACTTC
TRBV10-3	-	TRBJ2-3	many	CAISDTAKGGDTQYF	TGTGCCATCAGTGACACAGCCAAAGGTGGAGATACGCAGTATTTT
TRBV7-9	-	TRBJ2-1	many	CALSRTLETSYNEQFF	TGTGCCTTAAGTCGGACCCTAGAAACCTCCTACAATGAGCAGTTCTTC
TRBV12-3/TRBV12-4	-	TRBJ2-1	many	CASSFFRGEQFF	TGTGCCAGCAGTTTCTTCAGGGGAGAGCAGTTCTTC
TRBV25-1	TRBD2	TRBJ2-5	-	CASSEYAGEIQETQYF	TGTGCCAGCAGTGAATATGCGGGAGAAATTCAAGAGACCCAGTACTTC
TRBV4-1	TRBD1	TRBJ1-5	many	CASSQEGTGDQPQHF	TGCGCCAGCAGCCAAGAGGGGACAGGGGATCAGCCCCAGCATTTT
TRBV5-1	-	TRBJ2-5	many	CASSLIQETQYF	TGCGCCAGCAGCTTAATTCAAGAGACCCAGTACTTC
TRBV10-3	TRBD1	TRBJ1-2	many	CAISPGQGQNYGYTF	TGTGCCATCAGTCCGGGACAGGGGCAGAACTATGGCTACACCTTC
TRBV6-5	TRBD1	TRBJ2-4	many	CASSYSAAGGVKNIQYF	TGTGCCAGCAGTTACTCGGCGGCAGGGGGCGTCAAAAACATTCAGTACTTC
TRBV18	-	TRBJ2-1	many	CASSPIGSSYNEQFF	TGTGCCAGCTCACCAATCGGAAGCTCCTACAATGAGCAGTTCTTC
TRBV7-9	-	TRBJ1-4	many	CASSPTATNEKLFF	TGTGCCAGCAGCCCGACCGCAACTAATGAAAAACTGTTTTTT
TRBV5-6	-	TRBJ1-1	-	CASSLGTSNTEAFF	TGTGCCAGCAGCTTGGGTACCTCGAACACTGAAGCTTTCTTT
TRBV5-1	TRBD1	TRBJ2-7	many	CASSSGTGSWEQYF	TGCGCCAGCAGCTCCGGGACAGGTAGCTGGGAGCAGTACTTC
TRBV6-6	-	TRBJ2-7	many	CASSYEHPKQYF	TGTGCCAGCAGTTATGAACACCCGAAGCAGTACTTC
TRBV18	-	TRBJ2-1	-	CASSPIGSSHNEQFF	TGTGCCAGCTCACCAATCGGAAGCTCCCACAATGAGCAGTTCTTC
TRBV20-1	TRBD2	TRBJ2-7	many	CSASLSGSSYEQYF	TGCAGTGCTTCTCTCAGCGGGAGCTCCTACGAGCAGTACTTC
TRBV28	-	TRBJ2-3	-	CASSSPLGTDTQYF	TGTGCCAGCAGTTCCCCGCTAGGCACAGATACGCAGTATTTT
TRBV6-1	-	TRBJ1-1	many	CASRGDTLNTEAFF	TGTGCCAGCAGGGGGGACACTCTAAACACTGAAGCTTTCTTT
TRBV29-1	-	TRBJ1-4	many	CSVRTLLSEKLFF	TGCAGCGTTCGGACGCTCCTATCCGAAAAACTGTTTTTT
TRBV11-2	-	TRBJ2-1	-	CASTHSPSSYNEQLF	TGTGCCAGCACCCATAGCCCCAGCTCCTACAATGAGCAGCTCTTC
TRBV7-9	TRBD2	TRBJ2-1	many	CASWSGGLAGAGKNEQFF	TGTGCCAGCTGGAGTGGGGGACTAGCGGGAGCGGGTAAGAATGAGCAGTTCTTC
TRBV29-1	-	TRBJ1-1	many	CSAAGNENTEAFF	TGCAGCGCCGCGGGTAACGAGAACACTGAAGCTTTCTTT
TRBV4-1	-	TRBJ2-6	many	CASSQTGANVLTF	TGCGCCAGCAGCCAAACTGGGGCCAACGTCCTGACTTTC
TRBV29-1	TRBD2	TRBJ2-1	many	CSVEVRLAVYNEQFF	TGCAGCGTTGAAGTTCGACTAGCGGTGTACAATGAGCAGTTCTTC
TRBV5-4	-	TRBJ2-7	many	CASSPGQSYEQYF	TGTGCCAGCAGCCCGGGACAATCCTACGAGCAGTACTTC
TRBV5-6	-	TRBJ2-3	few	CASSSFQGYGTDTQYF	TGTGCCAGCAGCTCCTTCCAAGGATACGGCACAGATACGCAGTATTTT
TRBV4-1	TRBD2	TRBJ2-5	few	CASSSKTLAGIETQYF	TGCGCCAGCAGCTCCAAGACACTAGCGGGAATTGAGACCCAGTACTTC
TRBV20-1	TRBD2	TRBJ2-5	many	CSAKGLAGRETQYF	TGCAGTGCGAAGGGACTAGCGGGGAGAGAGACCCAGTACTTC
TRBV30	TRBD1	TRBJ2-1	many	CAWRWDRVRLGVYNEQFF	TGTGCCTGGAGATGGGACAGGGTCAGGCTAGGGGTCTACAATGAGCAGTTCTTC
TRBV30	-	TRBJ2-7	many	CACQGKGEQYF	TGTGCCTGTCAGGGGAAGGGCGAGCAGTACTTC
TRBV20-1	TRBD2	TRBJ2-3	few	CSARIFRSGRHKTDTQYF	TGCAGTGCTAGAATATTCCGGAGCGGGAGGCATAAGACAGATACGCAGTATTTT
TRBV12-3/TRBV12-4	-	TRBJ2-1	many	CASTRVGGGSFYEQFF	TGTGCCAGCACCCGAGTCGGGGGCGGGAGCTTCTATGAGCAGTTCTTC
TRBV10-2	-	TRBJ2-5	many	CASSASYQETQYF	TGCGCCAGCAGTGCGTCGTACCAAGAGACCCAGTACTTC
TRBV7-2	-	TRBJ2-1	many	CASKLINEQFF	TGTGCCAGCAAGCTTATAAATGAGCAGTTCTTC
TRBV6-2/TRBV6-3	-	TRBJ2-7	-	CASTKRGTLSTAVGPYEQYF	TGTGCCAGCACCAAAAGGGGCACCCTCTCGACGGCGGTCGGACCCTACGAGCAGTACTTC
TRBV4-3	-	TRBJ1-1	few	CASSQGQLDMNTEAFF	TGCGCCAGCAGCCAGGGACAACTTGACATGAACACTGAAGCTTTCTTT
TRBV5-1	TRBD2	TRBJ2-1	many	CASRAASGNSYNEQFF	TGCGCCAGCAGGGCGGCTAGCGGGAACTCCTACAATGAGCAGTTCTTC
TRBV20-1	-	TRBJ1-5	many	CSAQKQVTSMGNQPQHF	TGCAGTGCTCAAAAACAGGTAACTTCGATGGGCAATCAGCCCCAGCATTTT
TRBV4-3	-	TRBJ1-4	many	CASSLQLNEKLFF	TGCGCCAGCAGCCTACAGTTAAATGAAAAACTGTTTTTT
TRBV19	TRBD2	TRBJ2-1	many	CASSWREGYNEQFF	TGTGCCAGTAGCTGGAGGGAGGGCTACAATGAGCAGTTCTTC
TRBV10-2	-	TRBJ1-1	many	CASSVHGAVNTEAFF	TGCGCCAGCAGTGTTCACGGTGCGGTAAACACTGAAGCTTTCTTT
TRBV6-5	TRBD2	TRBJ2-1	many	CASSLAGDKPIPYNEQFF	TGTGCCAGCAGCTTAGCGGGGGATAAACCGATACCCTACAATGAGCAGTTCTTC
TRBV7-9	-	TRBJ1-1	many	CASSLGTGRNTEAFF	TGTGCCAGCAGCTTAGGTACAGGTCGGAACACTGAAGCTTTCTTT